The present TCR beta chain was sequenced within a study of cytotoxic CD8 clonotypes in ibrutinib-treated CLL. Overall study context: Of the patients, eleven to twelve were relapsed/refractory, under 16 treatment-naive and 17 to 18 IGHV unmutated. Study conclusions and caveats: The study found clonality rose at ibrutinib response, then fell toward baseline at progression. Sustained-remission and progressing patients' sampling times differed.

Sequenced by immunoSEQ multiplex PCR; TCRdb stores in-frame clones only, minus some. Of around 70,000 clones listed, about two thirds are singletons. A remark on this clone: Its cognate antigen is unknown.

Deletions cut 1 base from V and 3 bases from J, with 10 bases between. The CDR3 sequence is 15 residues long. Germline V CDR1 and CDR2: MNHNS, SASEGT. Sequenced material: PBMCs, taken after 12 months of ibrutinib treatment. This TCR was sampled from a human donor with chronic lymphocytic leukemia. The chain recombines TRBV6-1 with TRBJ1-5; D is undetermined. The CDR3 nucleotides read TGTGCCAGCAGTGAAGTCACAGTGCACAATCAGCCCCAGCATTTT. This gives the protein CASSEVTVHNQPQHF.